This paragraph covers one T cell receptor beta chain sequence. The protocol was immunoSEQ multiplex PCR, while the TCRdb copy is restricted to in-frame clones and leaves out a portion. The repertoire holds under 300,000 clones, with approximately 84% as singletons. The data originate from a study of blood T cell repertoires in COVID-19. Study summary: Sources were T cells, B-cell-depleted T cells, or PBMCs; the material itself was cDNA or gDNA.

Living in 24 US areas, the participants were between about 18 and 90 years of age. Germline loops: CDR1 MNHEY, CDR2 SVGAGI. With V trimmed by 10 bases and J by 0 bases, 8 bases remained unmatched. The CDR3 has 15 residues. The sample taken for sequencing was PBMCs or T cells enriched from blood (not recorded which). The TCR comes from a woman in her thirties or forties with acute COVID-19. V usage is TRBV6-5 and J usage is TRBJ2-2, with 7 bases matching TRBD1. CDR3 coding DNA: TGTGCCACCAAAACCGGGACAGCGAACACCGGGGAGCTGTTTTTT. Protein: CATKTGTANTGELFF.